The 18 T cell receptor beta chains in this list originate from one sample, sequenced in a study of blood T cell repertoires in COVID-19. Generated by immunoSEQ multiplex PCR, the TCRdb table keeps only in-frame clones and is missing some. The sample lists about 230,000 clones; roughly 85% were seen once. The sequenced sample consisted of peripheral blood. The receptors shown here come from a man aged 35 to 55 with acute or convalescent COVID-19.

This sequence joins TRBV5-1 and TRBJ1-1; the match to TRBD1 covers 8 bases. Germline loops: CDR1 SGHRS, CDR2 YFSETQ. J was trimmed by 1 base and V by 4 bases; bases with no gene match: 6. The CDR3 runs 15 residues. CDR3 bases: TGCGCCAGCAGCCTCCGGACAGGGACGAACACTGAAGCTTTCTTT. This sequence encodes CASSLRTGTNTEAFF.

This clone was seen once. The germline gene is not matched at one end of the junction; a read error may be the cause. The genes are TRBV7-8 and TRBJ2-6; no reliable D call. From germline, CDR1 is SGHVS and CDR2 FQNEAQ. CDR3 length equals 14 residues. In DNA, the CDR3 is TGTGCCAGCAGGCAAGACACTTCGTCCAAAGTCCTGACTTTC. Translation gives CASRQDTSSKVLTF.

The chain links TRBV2 to TRBJ2-4; possibly TRBD1 for D (5 bases). Trimming removed 10 bases from V and 1 base from J, with 14 bases in between. The germline gives CDR1 SNHLY, CDR2 FYNNEI. CDR3 length: 14 residues. This CDR3 is CATSQAGAKNIQYF. CDR3 sequence (DNA): TGTGCCACGTCCCAGGCAGGGGCCAAAAACATTCAGTACTTC.

The rearrangement links TRBV9 to TRBJ2-3; 7 positions agree with TRBD1. The CDR3 loop spans 11 amino acids. Losses at the gene ends were 6 bases for V and 11 bases for J; bases not matched to a gene: 6. Germline V lookup: CDR1 SGDLS, CDR2 YYNGEE. The DNA for the CDR3 is TGTGCCAGCAACACACAGGGGTTGCAGTATTTT. Protein product: CASNTQGLQYF.

This clone is a singleton in its sample. The chain uses TRBV6-5 and TRBJ2-6; no clear D gene. Germline CDR1 and CDR2: MNHEY and SVGAGI. CDR3 length: 14 amino acids. Trimming removed 8 bases at V and 0 bases at J, with 8 bases between. CDR3 residues: CASGISSGANVLTF. The DNA for the CDR3 is TGTGCCAGCGGTATCAGCTCTGGGGCCAACGTCCTGACTTTC.

This chain links TRBV5-1 with TRBJ2-1; 8 bases map to TRBD1. This CDR3 is built from 16 residues. CDR1 is SGHRS and CDR2 is YFSETQ in the germline V gene. Germline trimming cut 6 bases from V and 0 bases from J; bases unmatched to any gene: 8. CDR3 nucleotide sequence: TGCGCCAGCATCAAGGACAGGGCGAGCTCCTACAATGAGCAGTTCTTC. This codes for CASIKDRASSYNEQFF.

The rearrangement uses TRBV5-6 and TRBJ1-3, with no clear D. This CDR3 spans 13 amino acids. Germline lookup yields CDR1 SGHDT and CDR2 YYEEEE. V was pared by 3 bases and J by 4 bases, with 8 bases between. This CDR3 is CASSWRQGNTIYF. DNA for the CDR3: TGTGCCAGCAGCTGGAGGCAGGGAAACACCATATATTTT.

The chain employs TRBV5-1 and TRBJ1-1, with 7 nucleotides matching TRBD1. The ends lost 5 bases at V and 0 bases at J; junction bases unmatched: 10. The CDR3 has 16 amino acids. Per the germline V gene, CDR1 is SGHRS and CDR2 is YFSETQ. This CDR3 reads CASSPGTATMNTEAFF. DNA of the CDR3: TGCGCCAGCAGTCCAGGGACAGCTACCATGAACACTGAAGCTTTCTTT.

The J gene is TRBJ1-1, the V gene TRBV5-1, with D possibly TRBD1 on 5 matching bases. Between the trimmed V and J ends, which lost 1 base and 5 bases, there was a span of 12 bases. The CDR3 is 14 amino acids. Germline V lookup: CDR1 SGHRS, CDR2 YFSETQ. For the CDR3, the DNA is TGCGCCAGCAGCTTGAGAGACAGTGAAACTGAAGCTTTCTTT. It translates to CASSLRDSETEAFF.

The rearrangement joins TRBV6-6 to TRBJ2-7; weak D call: TRBD2 (6 bases). Per the germline V gene, CDR1 is MNHNY and CDR2 is SVGAGI (reference sequence). CDR3 size: 13 residues. V was cut by 5 bases and J by 0 bases, with 8 bases left in between. Here the CDR3 DNA reads TGTGCCAGCAGTGGGGGGAGCTCCTACGAGCAGTACTTC. Encoded protein: CASSGGSSYEQYF.

The gene calls are TRBV15 and TRBJ2-5; no firm D call. V lost 2 bases and J 3 bases, leaving 13 bases between the germline ends. Germline V gene lookup returns CDR1 LNHNV and CDR2 YYDKDF (reference sequence). CDR3 length equals 15 residues. The CDR3 DNA sequence: TGTGCCACCAGCAGATCCTCCGAGGCGGAAGAGACCCAGTACTTC. It encodes CATSRSSEAEETQYF.

J is TRBJ2-7 and V is TRBV5-6; D may be TRBD1 (5 bases). The V gene's germline CDR1 is SGHDT and CDR2 YYEEEE. V lost 4 bases, J lost 3 bases, and 14 bases lay in between. The CDR3 contains 14 residues. The CDR3 reads CASSEGVTDYEQYF. The CDR3 DNA is TGTGCCAGCAGCGAAGGGGTGACAGACTACGAGCAGTACTTC.

V and J are TRBV5-1 and TRBJ2-2; 7 bases fit TRBD1. V shed 7 bases, J shed 7 bases, and the junction held 10 bases outside the gene matches. Germline values: CDR1 SGHRS, CDR2 YFSETQ. The CDR3 loop spans 14 amino acids. The CDR3 reads CASCRDSLNGELFF. In nucleotides, the CDR3 is TGCGCCAGCTGCCGGGACAGTTTGAACGGGGAGCTGTTTTTT.

The rearrangement links TRBV24-1 to TRBJ2-7, with D uncertain. V was cut by 9 bases and J by 4 bases, with 6 bases left in between. This CDR3 contains 10 residues. Looked up from germline, CDR1 is KGHDR and CDR2 is SFDVKD. In nucleotides, the CDR3 is TGTGCCACCCGGTTTTACGAGCAGTACTTC. It encodes CATRFYEQYF.

The chain recombines TRBV9 with TRBJ1-2, with 7 bases fitting TRBD1. The germline V gene has CDR1 SGDLS and CDR2 YYNGEE. V was clipped by 0 bases and J by 6 bases; unmatched bases: 5. CDR3 length: 14 amino acids. CDR3 sequence reads: CASSVGDSRHGYTF. DNA of the CDR3: TGTGCCAGCAGCGTAGGGGACAGTAGGCATGGCTACACCTTC.

This clone was detected once. The chain carries TRBV28 and TRBJ2-3; TRBD2 matches 16 bases. The CDR3 contains 17 residues. The trim removed 5 bases at V and 4 bases at J, leaving 6 bases unmatched. Per the germline V gene, CDR1 is MDHEN and CDR2 is SYDVKM. The CDR3 here is CASSTGTSGGASDTQYF. CDR3 nucleotide sequence: TGTGCCAGCAGTACCGGGACTAGCGGGGGGGCGTCAGATACGCAGTATTTT.

This clone has just one count. V and J are TRBV2 and TRBJ1-5; no reliable D call. Trimming removed 4 bases at V and 1 base at J, with 14 bases between. CDR3 size: 16 residues. CDR1 and CDR2 from the germline V gene are SNHLY and FYNNEI. The CDR3 DNA sequence: TGTGCCAGCAGTGCTTGGTCAGGCCTGAGCAATCAGCCCCAGCATTTT. It yields the protein CASSAWSGLSNQPQHF.

The V and J genes are TRBV4-1 and TRBJ1-1, with TRBD1 matching 7 bases. The V gene's germline CDR1 is MGHRA and CDR2 YSYEKL. The CDR3 covers 16 residues. J gave up 4 bases and V 2 bases, and 10 bases lay outside the gene matches. Here the CDR3 reads CASSQRQGGAPTEAFF. CDR3 coding DNA: TGCGCCAGCAGCCAACGGCAAGGGGGCGCTCCCACTGAAGCTTTCTTT.